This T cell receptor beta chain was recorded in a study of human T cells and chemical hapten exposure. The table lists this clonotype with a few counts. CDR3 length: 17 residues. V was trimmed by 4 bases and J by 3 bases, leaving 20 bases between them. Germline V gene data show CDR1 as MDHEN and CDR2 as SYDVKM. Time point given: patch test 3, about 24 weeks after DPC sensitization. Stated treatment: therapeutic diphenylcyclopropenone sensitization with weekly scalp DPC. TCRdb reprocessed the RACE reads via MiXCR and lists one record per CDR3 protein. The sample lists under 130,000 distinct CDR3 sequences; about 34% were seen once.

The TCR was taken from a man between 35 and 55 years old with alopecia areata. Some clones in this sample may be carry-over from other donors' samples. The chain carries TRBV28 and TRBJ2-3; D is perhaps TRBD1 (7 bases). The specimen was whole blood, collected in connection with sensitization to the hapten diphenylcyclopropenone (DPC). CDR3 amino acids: CASSSIQGTSGTDTQYF. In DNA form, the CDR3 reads TGTGCCAGCAGTTCGATACAGGGGACTTCGGGTACAGATACGCAGTATTTT.